The 5 T cell receptor beta chains below were found in one sample sequenced in a study of control samples from healthy donors and cancer patients (dated by TCRdb to 2019 to 2021). The library was built by means of the immunoSEQ multiplex PCR assay. Imported from immuneACCESS, the table was reduced by TCRdb to in-frame sequences with V and J called. These copies leave out some clones; in studies compared against another copy, an unresolved V gene accounts for under half, and the cause of the remainder is not known. This sample gives 130,000 or so clones in total; 87% of them show up just once. 9% to 14% of the sample goes to the ten largest clones. Material for sequencing was blood. These receptors came from a young man in good health.

The rearrangement links TRBV14 to TRBJ1-1, with D unresolved. Per the germline V gene, CDR1 is SGHDN and CDR2 is FVKESK. The CDR3 length is 15 residues. The ends were cut back, 4 bases at V and 5 bases at J, with 17 bases in the middle. The CDR3 spells CASSPMGRARTEAFF. CDR3 coding DNA: TGTGCCAGCAGCCCCATGGGGAGGGCGAGGACTGAAGCTTTCTTT. Variable domain in full (rest from reference TRBV14 and TRBJ1-1): EAGVTQFPSHSVIEKGQTVTLRCDPISGHDNLYWYRRVMGKEIKFLLHFVKESKQDESGMPNNRFLAERTGGTYSTLKVQPAELEDSGVYFCASSPMGRARTEAFFGQGTRLTVV.

This chain uses TRBV30 with TRBJ1-2; tentatively, D is TRBD1 (6 bases). This CDR3 contains 14 residues. Germline V gene data show CDR1 as GTSNPN and CDR2 as SVGIG (reference sequence). V lost 2 bases, J lost 8 bases, and 18 bases lay in between. The CDR3 DNA reads as TGTGCCTGGAGTACTCTAAACGGCAGGGGCGGCTACACCTTC. Translated: CAWSTLNGRGGYTF.

The chain recombines TRBV30 with TRBJ1-4; D unclear. This CDR3 contains 14 residues. Germline CDR1 is GTSNPN and CDR2 is SVGIG (reference sequence). Trimming removed 2 bases at V and 4 bases at J, with 11 bases between. In DNA form, the CDR3 reads TGTGCCTGGAGTATCCGGGGTTTTAATGAAAAACTGTTTTTT. It codes for CAWSIRGFNEKLFF.

This clone was seen only a few times. This sequence joins TRBV24-1 and TRBJ2-5; weak D call: TRBD2 (7 bases). This CDR3 has 15 amino acids. In germline, CDR1 is KGHDR, CDR2 SFDVKD. V dropped 2 bases and J dropped 4 bases, with 13 bases sitting between them. CDR3 in amino acids: CATSDSRGEGETQYF. The CDR3 region has the DNA TGTGCCACCAGTGATTCGAGGGGGGAGGGAGAGACCCAGTACTTC.

For this clone: This CDR3 is also generated by other DNA sequences in the sample. This chain links TRBV30 with TRBJ1-5; TRBD1 is a possible D gene (5 bases). This CDR3 has 14 amino acids. V lost 2 bases and J lost 4, with 12 bases in between. The germline V gene encodes CDR1 GTSNPN and CDR2 SVGIG (reference sequence). The CDR3 region has the DNA TGTGCCTGGAGTTCCGGGACCTCTAATCAGCCCCAGCATTTT. This translates into CAWSSGTSNQPQHF.